The next 5 T cell receptor beta chains were all read from a single sample in a study of CD8 T cells in Susac syndrome. Roughly 0.45 to 1 ug RNA was reverse transcribed with random hexamers. MiXCR, run by TCRdb on the immunoSEQ multiplex PCR reads, gives a single entry per CDR3 protein. The profile shows roughly 80,000 distinct CDR3 sequences, roughly 94% of them singletons. Material for sequencing was CD8+ T cells from PBMCs. The receptors were sampled from a human donor in good health.

The rearrangement links TRBV20-1 to TRBJ1-3, with D maybe TRBD1 (5 bases). V dropped 3 bases and J dropped 7 bases, with 22 bases sitting between them. This CDR3 has 16 amino acids. Germline V gives CDR1 DFQATT, CDR2 SNEGSKA (reference sequence). The CDR3: CSARRAGELSLNTIYF. CDR3 DNA: TGCAGTGCTAGGAGAGCGGGGGAGCTGAGTTTGAACACCATATATTTT.

The CDR3 spells CTFRGSNTEAFF. CDR3 DNA sequence: TGCACCTTTCGAGGGTCAAACACTGAAGCTTTCTTT. The chain joins TRBV29-1 to TRBJ1-1; D is uncertain. CDR1 and CDR2 (germline): SQVTM, ANQGSEA. This CDR3 spans 12 amino acids.

The rearrangement joins TRBV28 to TRBJ1-1; D uncertain. CDR1 and CDR2 from the germline V gene are MDHEN and SYDVKM. This CDR3 is 14 amino acids long. The germline V and J ends were trimmed by 3 bases and 2 bases, with 10 bases remaining between them. The CDR3 DNA follows: TGTGCCAGCAGTTTGTTCAGGTTCAACACTGAAGCTTTCTTT. Amino acid sequence: CASSLFRFNTEAFF.

This clonotype came up a few times. The genes are TRBV9 and TRBJ2-2; D unclear. Germline lookup yields CDR1 SGDLS and CDR2 YYNGEE. The CDR3 loop spans 13 amino acids. V shed 0 bases and J shed 5 bases, with 5 bases lying between them. The CDR3, as DNA: TGTGCCAGCAGCGTAGCCGATACCGGGGAGCTGTTTTTT. This translates into CASSVADTGELFF. Full variable domain (outside the CDR3, taken from reference TRBV9 and TRBJ2-2): DSGVTQTPKHLITATGQRVTLRCSPRSGDLSVYWYQQSLDQGLQFLIQYYNGEERAKGNILERFSAQQFPDLHSELNLSSLELGDSALYFCASSVADTGELFFGEGSRLTVL.

This rearrangement joins TRBV4-1 to TRBJ1-2; D ambiguous. This CDR3 is built from 14 residues. The V gene's germline CDR1 is MGHRA and CDR2 YSYEKL. V lost 4 bases, J lost 6 bases, and 15 bases lay in between. The CDR3 reads CASSLWSAPNGYTF. CDR3 coding DNA: TGCGCCAGCAGCCTGTGGTCGGCTCCTAATGGCTACACCTTC.